These 10 T cell receptor beta chains were sequenced from one sample in a study of T cells after yellow fever vaccination. TCRdb analysed the 5' RACE reads with MiXCR anew, one entry per CDR3 protein. Found here are 400,000 or so distinct CDR3 sequences, around a tenth of them singletons; the top ten hold roughly 18%. This specimen was PBMCs, taken on the day of the first yellow fever vaccination. These receptors were taken from a man aged 18 to 29 who received the YFV17D yellow fever vaccine.

J is TRBJ2-2 and V is TRBV7-9, with D uncertain. Trimming stripped 1 base from V and 0 bases from J, with 9 bases between. The germline V gene encodes CDR1 SEHNR and CDR2 FQNEAQ (reference sequence). CDR3 size: 16 residues. CDR3 DNA: TGTGCCAGCAGCTTAGATCGCCCAACGAACACCGGGGAGCTGTTTTTT. Protein product: CASSLDRPTNTGELFF.

The chain combines TRBV5-6 with TRBJ2-7; 9 bases agree with TRBD1. Germline V CDR1 and CDR2: SGHDT, YYEEEE. The CDR3 has 15 amino acids. Germline trimming cut 4 bases from V and 0 bases from J; bases unmatched to any gene: 5. The CDR3 bases are TGTGCCAGCAGCCCCGGGACAGGGTTCTCCTACGAGCAGTACTTC. Protein: CASSPGTGFSYEQYF.

This clonotype was counted between two and nine times. DNA for the CDR3: TGTGCCAGCAGCTTGAATCACGTAGAGGGCCAAGAGACCCAGTACTTC. This translates into CASSLNHVEGQETQYF. This chain joins TRBV5-4 and TRBJ2-5, with a tentative D call TRBD2 (5 bases). The ends were cut back, 1 base at V and 1 base at J, with 14 bases in the middle. This CDR3 has 16 residues. Germline V gives CDR1 SGHNT, CDR2 YYREEE (reference sequence).

A few counts support this clonotype. The chain combines TRBV21-1 with TRBJ2-5; the table's D gene call, TRBD1, was not cross checked with the DNA. TRBV21-1 is an annotated pseudogene. CDR3 length: 19 residues. The DNA of the CDR3 is TGTGCCAGCAGCAATGATCCGGGGCGGGGGGATGAGTACCAAGAGACCCAGTACTTC. It yields the protein CASSNDPGRGDEYQETQYF.

This clonotype was observed a handful of times. The gene calls are TRBV6-2 or TRBV6-3 and TRBJ2-7; D ambiguous. Germline V gene lookup returns CDR1 MNHEY and CDR2 SVGEGT. V was pared by 6 bases and J by 6 bases, with 18 bases between. The CDR3 spans 14 residues. CDR3 bases: TGTGCCAGCAGCGGACGGAGTTTGGTACGCGAGCAGTACGTC. Translated, it gives CASSGRSLVREQYV.

In DNA, the CDR3 is TGCGCCAGCAGTCCCTCCACGTCATACGCGAGGTTTACTGAAGCTTTCTTT. Translating gives CASSPSTSYARFTEAFF. V and J are TRBV5-1 and TRBJ1-1, with D unresolved. The V end was cut by 5 bases, the J end by 5 bases, with 25 bases between. The CDR3 runs 17 residues. Germline V CDR1 and CDR2: SGHRS, YFSETQ.

In nucleotides, the CDR3 is TGTGCCAGTAGTGCAGGGGCCAACATTAACACCGGGGAGCTGTTTTTT. Translation gives CASSAGANINTGELFF. This chain uses TRBV19 with TRBJ2-2; a possible D gene is TRBD1 (6 bases). The V end lost 5 bases, the J end lost 2 bases, and 15 bases lay between the germline ends. This CDR3 comprises 16 residues. Germline V lookup: CDR1 LNHDA, CDR2 SQIVND (reference sequence).

In this sample, this clonotype turned up a few times. The chain couples TRBV11-2 to TRBJ2-1, with 10 nucleotides matching TRBD2. CDR1 and CDR2 from the germline V gene are SGHAT and FQNNGV. The CDR3 consists of 17 residues. V trimming: 0 bases; J trimming: 7 bases; junction bases outside the gene matches: 9. The CDR3 coding sequence is TGTGCCAGCAGCTTAGAACGGCCAGCGGGGGGGAGGAATGAGCAGTTCTTC. Translation gives CASSLERPAGGRNEQFF.

This clonotype was detected only a few times. The chain carries TRBV7-2 and TRBJ1-2, with D possibly matching TRBD1 (5 bases). The germline CDR1 and CDR2 sequences are SGHTA and FQGNSA. Trimming pared 1 base from V and 3 bases from J, leaving 12 bases between. The CDR3 spans 15 residues. The CDR3 DNA sequence: TGTGCCAGCAGCTTAGACTCGGGGGACTACTATGGCTACACCTTC. It yields the protein CASSLDSGDYYGYTF.

This chain uses TRBV2 with TRBJ1-6; a possible D gene is TRBD1 (6 bases). The CDR3 loop spans 16 amino acids. The V end was cut by 5 bases, the J end by 0 bases, with 11 bases between. Looked up from germline, CDR1 is SNHLY and CDR2 is FYNNEI. CDR3 sequence: CASSLGQSSYNSPLHF. The CDR3 DNA follows: TGTGCCAGCAGTCTAGGACAGAGCTCCTATAATTCACCCCTCCACTTT.